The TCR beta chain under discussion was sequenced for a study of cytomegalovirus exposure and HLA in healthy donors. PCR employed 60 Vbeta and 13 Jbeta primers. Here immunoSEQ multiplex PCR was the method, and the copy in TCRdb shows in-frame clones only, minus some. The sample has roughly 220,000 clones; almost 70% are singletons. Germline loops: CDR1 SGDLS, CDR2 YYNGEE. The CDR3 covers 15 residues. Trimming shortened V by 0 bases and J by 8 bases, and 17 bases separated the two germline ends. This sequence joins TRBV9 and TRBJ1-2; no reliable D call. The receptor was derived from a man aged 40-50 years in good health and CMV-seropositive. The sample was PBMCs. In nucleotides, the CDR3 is TGTGCCAGCAGCGTAGCGGGTTTCGGGGAACGCGGCTACACCTTC. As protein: CASSVAGFGERGYTF.